This T cell receptor beta chain was profiled in a study of T cells after posttransplantation cyclophosphamide (dated by TCRdb to between 2015 and 2016). Regarding the study in general: Using TRB sequencing, the study followed how the T cell repertoire reconstituted after myeloablative bone marrow transplantation in which posttransplantation cyclophosphamide served as GVHD prophylaxis. Antigen receptor sequencing covered samples from some 35 PTCy-treated patients and 16 of their related bone marrow donors. Blood from every one of the approximately 30 PTCy patients who had 1-year posttransplant specimens underwent TRB sequencing. TRB sequencing was also done on up to 3 additional blood samples from 2 to 5.2 years after transplant in 3 patients, and on pretransplant blood from several patients. Because TRA and TRB clonality correlated tightly in ten or so samples, later TCR analyses were limited to TRB. Public TRB sequences were searched against a database of over 3,500 sequences associated with responses to pathogens, tumor antigens, self-antigens and alloantigens. Study-level results and caveats: The TRB repertoires of T cells infiltrating skin or the GI tract showed only limited overlap with the TRB repertoires found in blood. Across the roughly 48 patients, TRB clonality was highly associated with recipient CMV seropositivity and CMV reactivation, and diversity with PTCy was similar to that in the CNI/methotrexate controls. At 1-2 months, donor-recipient similarity was low but rose over the first year, and the later blood repertoires were often dominated by donor CD8+ memory clones.

On the day of marrow donation, related bone marrow donors gave peripheral blood samples. Peripheral blood and bone marrow mononuclear cells were isolated by Ficoll-Hypaque density centrifugation and were cryopreserved. This clone was seen many times. Its antigen remains unidentified. No base quality values were provided; no much bigger clone lies one nucleotide off. TRB sequencing used genomic DNA with the immunoSEQ assay at survey resolution or the hsTCRB kit. As for the authors' bioinformatics: The immunoSEQ software was used for initial read processing, and the LymphoSeq R package was used for repertoire analyses. Clonality was calculated as 1 minus normalized Shannon entropy, and the Gini coefficient was also calculated for each TRB dataset. Phenotypes of unsorted samples were inferred by mapping TRB sequences from sorted subsets of the recipient or donor onto unsorted samples of the same recipient. TCRdb carries this immuneACCESS record with in-frame sequences only. Its versions omit some clonotypes, under half of them owing to an unresolved V gene in the studies checked, with the rest unexplained. The DNA gave D and trimming, while V, J and clone size come from that table. The table shows over 45,000 clones here, with no singletons. Over 2% of the sample goes to the ten largest clones.

This receptor was identified in a man in his forties in good health, CMV-negative, and a related stem cell transplant donor. Input material: PBMCs.

The CDR3 region reads CASSYGRGFGNQPQHF. The DNA reads TGTGCCAGCAGTTACGGGCGGGGGTTCGGCAATCAGCCCCAGCATTTT. The receptor chain draws on TRBV6-5 and TRBJ1-5; the D gene is perhaps TRBD1, on 5 matching bases. CDR1 and CDR2 are drawn from the germline V gene: MNHEY, SVGAGI. V and J lose 2 bases and 2 bases, and a span of 13 bases separates them. The CDR3 sequence holds 16 residues, the cysteine and phenylalanine included. The read is trimmed to its CDR3 DNA, 48 bases read in frame from base 1.